This TCR beta chain comes out of a study of blood T cell repertoires in COVID-19. Categorization into cohorts depended on clinical history that participants reported. The recovered donors of Cohort 3 showed two negative PCRs, clearance, or symptom resolution. With respect to this clone: Additional DNA sequences in this sample encode the identical CDR3.

Original methodology: Estimation of nucleated cell counts relied on the amplification of reference gene primers. Profiled with immunoSEQ multiplex PCR; TCRdb holds only in-frame clones, not every one. The V and J calls and clone size are taken from that table; D and trimming were inferred from the DNA. This sample has around 300,000 clones; around 90% occur once, and the top ten carry around 5.8%. The CDR3 is made up of 15 amino acids. V was clipped by 0 bases and J by 0 bases, with 10 bases between them. Germline V gene data show CDR1 as SGDLS and CDR2 as YYNGEE. The specimen sequenced was PBMCs or T cells enriched from blood (not recorded which). The rearrangement uses TRBV9 and TRBJ2-7; D is ambiguous. The receptor comes from a woman between 35 and 50 years old who had recovered from COVID-19. The CDR3 here is CASSVGGDSSYEQYF. For the CDR3, the DNA is TGTGCCAGCAGCGTAGGCGGCGATAGCTCCTACGAGCAGTACTTC.